This is a list of T cell receptor beta chains from one sample in a study of T cell repertoires in cytomegalovirus infection. Their antigens are not known. A single record per CDR3 protein comes from TCRdb applying MiXCR to the reads. The sample lists 640,000 or so distinct CDR3 sequences, around a third occurring once. This material consisted of cultured PBMCs, taken from culture after CMV antigen stimulation. These receptors were taken from a human donor in good health (CMV status not recorded). Some clones in this sample may be carry-over from other donors' samples. Both conserved end residues are part of each CDR3. D genes are given only for firm matches. Clone size appears in some rows only: once, few, many, or a class for an expanded clone.

abundance	d_gene	v_gene	len	j_gene	CDR3aa	CDR3nt
-	-	TRBV29-1	12	TRBJ1-2	CSASEGAYGYTF	TGCAGCGCCTCGGAGGGAGCCTATGGCTACACCTTC
few	TRBD2	TRBV7-9	18	TRBJ2-6	CASSSIPGLGTGANVLTF	TGTGCCAGCAGCTCCATCCCGGGACTAGGGACTGGGGCCAACGTCCTGACTTTC
few	TRBD2	TRBV29-1	14	TRBJ2-7	CSVGTSGGSVEQYF	TGCAGCGTCGGGACTAGCGGAGGTTCGGTCGAGCAGTACTTC
many	-	TRBV18	14	TRBJ1-5	CASSPGVGNQPQHF	TGTGCCAGCAGCCCAGGGGTGGGCAATCAGCCCCAGCATTTT
few	-	TRBV6-1	13	TRBJ1-2	CASSEEWQVPPTF	TGTGCCAGCAGTGAAGAATGGCAGGTCCCCCCCACCTTC
-	TRBD2	TRBV7-9	15	TRBJ2-1	CASSFLASGNNEQFF	TGTGCCAGCAGCTTCCTGGCTAGCGGAAACAATGAGCAGTTCTTC
few	-	TRBV7-2	13	TRBJ1-1	CASSLEGALQAFF	TGTGCCAGCAGCTTAGAAGGGGCTTTGCAAGCTTTCTTT
-	TRBD2	TRBV20-1	15	TRBJ2-5	CSAPPGLAGGETQYF	TGCAGTGCCCCCCCGGGACTAGCGGGAGGGGAGACCCAGTACTTC
few	-	TRBV20-1	13	TRBJ2-2	CAAGGMGTGELFF	TGCGCTGCCGGAGGGATGGGAACCGGGGAGCTGTTTTTT
-	TRBD2	TRBV6-2/TRBV6-3	16	TRBJ2-3	CASSPTHRGGTDTQYF	TGTGCCAGCAGCCCAACCCACCGGGGGGGCACAGATACGCAGTATTTT
many	TRBD1	TRBV7-2	14	TRBJ1-1	CASSLGQGSTEAFF	TGTGCCAGCAGCTTGGGACAGGGAAGCACTGAAGCTTTCTTT
few	-	TRBV7-9	12	TRBJ2-7	CASHTGNYEQYF	TGTGCCAGCCACACAGGGAACTACGAGCAGTACTTC